The entry below describes one T cell receptor (beta chain). Repertoires were generated with immunoSEQ multiplex PCR, while TCRdb's copy carries only in-frame clones and drops some. The sample lists approximately 300,000 clones; around 90% were seen once. This entry is derived from a study of blood T cell repertoires in COVID-19. Turning to the study itself: PBMCs, B-cell-depleted T cells, or T cells were the source of the cDNA or gDNA that made up the material.

Trimming took 5 bases from V and 8 from J; bases not matched to a gene: 8. The length of the CDR3 is 16 residues. Germline CDR1 SNHLY, CDR2 FYNNEI. Sequences were obtained from peripheral blood. The rearrangement links TRBV2 to TRBJ1-6, with TRBD1 identical over 11 bases. The receptor comes from a man aged 18-30 years who had recovered from COVID-19. CDR3 sequence: CASSSDRGRGYSPLHF. CDR3 sequence (DNA): TGTGCCAGCAGTTCGGACAGGGGGCGAGGTTATTCACCCCTCCACTTT.